A single sample gave rise to the 13 T cell receptor beta chains below, sequenced in a study of blood T cell repertoires in COVID-19. Sequencing used immunoSEQ multiplex PCR; TCRdb keeps in-frame clones, though not all of them. The sample includes under 100,000 clones, over 75% seen only once; the top ten take more than 20%. Sequences were obtained from peripheral blood. The receptors derive from a man older than 75 with active or convalescent COVID-19.

The V and J genes are TRBV2 and TRBJ2-5; TRBD1 might be the D (6 bases). V shed 4 bases and J shed 7 bases, with 16 bases lying between them. The CDR3 length is 14 residues. Germline V gene data show CDR1 as SNHLY and CDR2 as FYNNEI. Written as DNA, the CDR3 is TGTGCCAGCAGTGGAATCAGGGGAGAGGGGACCCAGTACTTC. Translating it yields CASSGIRGEGTQYF.

Comment on this clone: This sample includes further DNA sequences coding for the same CDR3. The chain couples TRBV6-1 to TRBJ1-1; TRBD1 matches 7 bases. CDR1 MNHNS and CDR2 SASEGT come from the germline V gene. V lost 3 bases to trimming and J lost 8 bases; unmatched junction nucleotides: 3. The CDR3 extends over 12 amino acids. CDR3 in DNA: TGTGCCAGCAGTGATGACAGGGTGGAAGCTTTCTTT. Its translation: CASSDDRVEAFF.

The chain links TRBV9 to TRBJ2-5; no clear D gene. This CDR3 spans 15 amino acids. The germline gives CDR1 SGDLS, CDR2 YYNGEE. Trimming stripped 0 bases from V and 5 bases from J, with 14 bases between. CDR3 sequence (DNA): TGTGCCAGCAGCGTAGGCATCCCCCATCGGGAGACCCAGTACTTC. Protein sequence: CASSVGIPHRETQYF.

V usage is TRBV2 and J usage is TRBJ2-1; 10 bases are a match to TRBD1. The V segment lost 6 bases and the J segment 6 bases; nucleotides outside the gene matches: 2. Germline CDR1 SNHLY, CDR2 FYNNEI. The CDR3 spans 13 residues. CDR3 in DNA: TGTGCCAGCAGGGGACAGGGGCCCAATGAGCAGTTCTTC. Protein: CASRGQGPNEQFF.

This clone has more than one count but fewer than ten. This chain connects TRBV19 to TRBJ1-5; D not resolved. The CDR3 is made up of 14 amino acids. The germline gives CDR1 LNHDA, CDR2 SQIVND (reference sequence). V gave up 1 base and J gave up 7 bases, with 11 bases separating them. CDR3 in amino acids: CASSIVGVGQPQHF. The DNA for the CDR3 is TGTGCCAGTAGTATAGTCGGGGTAGGGCAGCCCCAGCATTTT.

The chain employs TRBV5-5 and TRBJ1-2, with 8 bases matching TRBD1. The CDR3 sequence is 14 residues long. V lost 3 bases to trimming and J lost 6 bases; unmatched junction nucleotides: 7. Germline CDR1 SGHKS, CDR2 YYEKEE (reference sequence). Written as DNA, the CDR3 is TGTGCCAGCAGCTCGGACAGGGCGACTAATGGCTACACCTTC. Its protein product is CASSSDRATNGYTF.

The chain is built from TRBV7-3 and TRBJ2-5; possibly TRBD2 for D (7 bases). CDR1 and CDR2 (germline): SGHTA, FQGTGA. V was clipped by 5 bases and J by 1 base, with 17 bases between them. The CDR3 spans 16 residues. The CDR3 DNA reads as TGTGCCAGCAGCCCCACGGCGGGGGCCATCCAAGAGACCCAGTACTTC. Its protein product is CASSPTAGAIQETQYF.

A remark on this clone: The same CDR3 is also encoded by other DNA sequences in this sample. The J gene is TRBJ1-2, the V gene TRBV7-8; 9 bases are shared with TRBD1. Germline V gives CDR1 SGHVS, CDR2 FQNEAQ. CDR3 length: 14 residues. V gave up 5 bases and J gave up 2 bases; unmatched junction bases: 3. The CDR3 loop is CASSTTGGNYGYTF. The CDR3 nucleotides read TGTGCCAGCAGCACGACAGGGGGGAACTATGGCTACACCTTC.

This clone appeared a few times. Written as DNA, the CDR3 is TGTGCCAGCAGCCCACAGTCCCCCTATGGCTACACCTTC. Amino acids: CASSPQSPYGYTF. The chain employs TRBV6-5 and TRBJ1-2; no firm D call. Trimming left V 6 bases short and J 4 bases short, with 12 bases between. The V gene's germline CDR1 is MNHEY and CDR2 SVGAGI. The CDR3 loop spans 13 amino acids.

In its sample, this clone was seen once. The CDR3 bases are TGTGCCAGCGCCAACGGTCCGAACACTGAAGCTTTCTTT. It yields the protein CASANGPNTEAFF. The chain is built from TRBV7-9 and TRBJ1-1; unclear D gene. The CDR3 has 13 amino acids. The V gene lost 8 bases and the J gene lost 1 base, with 11 bases spanning the gap. In germline, CDR1 is SEHNR, CDR2 FQNEAQ (reference sequence). Filled out from reference TRBV7-9 and TRBJ1-1, the complete variable domain reads DTGVSQNPRHKITKRGQNVTFRCDPISEHNRLYWYRQTLGQGPEFLTYFQNEAQLEKSRLLSDRFSAERPKGSFSTLEIQRTEQGDSAMYLCASANGPNTEAFFGQGTRLTVV.

This clone was picked up a small number of times. At the DNA level, this CDR3 is encoded by other sequences in the same sample as well. The chain employs TRBV29-1 and TRBJ1-2; 8 nucleotides line up with TRBD1. CDR3 length: 14 amino acids. The germline V gene has CDR1 SQVTM and CDR2 ANQGSEA. Trimming at V came to 0 bases and at J to 8 bases, leaving 8 bases not matched to a gene. The CDR3: CSVEEAGQGYGYTF. In nucleotides, the CDR3 is TGCAGCGTTGAAGAGGCCGGACAGGGTTACGGCTACACCTTC.

V is TRBV4-1 and J is TRBJ1-2; no clear D gene. CDR1 is MGHRA, CDR2 YSYEKL, per germline. With 1 base removed from V and 2 bases from J, the gap between germline ends came to 8 bases. The CDR3 has 14 residues. CDR3 coding DNA: TGCGCCAGCAGCCAAGTTGGGCAGAACTATGGCTACACCTTC. Protein: CASSQVGQNYGYTF.

V and J are TRBV6-4 and TRBJ2-1, with 9 bases that match TRBD2. V shed 2 bases and J 9 bases; nucleotides not matched to a gene: 8. This CDR3 region has 15 residues. Germline CDR1 MRHNA, CDR2 SNTAGT. CDR3 in amino acids: CASSDGSGGGIEQFF. The CDR3 DNA sequence: TGTGCCAGCAGTGACGGTAGCGGGGGCGGGATTGAGCAGTTCTTC.